A selection of T cell receptor beta chains follows, all from one sample in a study of regulatory T cells in long-lasting Graves disease. TCRdb independently ran MiXCR on the multiplex PCR reads; one entry per CDR3 protein. In the table there are roughly 400,000 distinct CDR3 sequences, over 14% of which are singletons. The same data also went into a second study, on T cells in Graves' hyperthyroidism and ophthalmopathy.

Specimen: peripheral blood mononuclear cells (PBMCs), collected at new diagnosis, from a patient treated with antithyroid drugs. These TCRs come from a woman aged 40 to 49 with Graves disease. CDR3s include the opening cysteine and the closing phenylalanine or tryptophan. D genes are given only for firm matches. Part of the rows lack a size; the others show once, few, many or a class for expanded clones.

j_gene | abundance | v_gene | d_gene | CDR3aa | CDR3nt
TRBJ2-7 | few | TRBV30 | TRBD2 | CAWTSGSGEQYF | TGTGCCTGGACTAGCGGGAGTGGAGAGCAGTACTTC
TRBJ2-6 | - | TRBV30 | TRBD2 | CAWTGLSRANVLTF | TGTGCCTGGACGGGACTATCAAGGGCCAACGTCCTGACTTTC
TRBJ1-5 | many | TRBV2 | - | CASSGITNQPQHF | TGTGCCAGCAGTGGTATCACCAATCAGCCCCAGCATTTT
TRBJ2-7 | many | TRBV15 | TRBD2 | CATSGPGLAGVGSYEQYF | TGTGCCACCAGTGGGCCGGGACTAGCGGGAGTCGGCTCCTACGAGCAGTACTTC
TRBJ2-7 | - | TRBV30 | TRBD2 | CAWSVGLAGNYEQYF | TGTGCCTGGAGTGTTGGGCTAGCGGGAAACTACGAGCAGTACTTC
TRBJ2-7 | many | TRBV10-3 | - | CAISVNRWELNEQYF | TGTGCCATCAGTGTCAACCGGTGGGAGTTAAACGAGCAGTACTTC
TRBJ2-2 | - | TRBV7-7 | TRBD2 | CASRSSSGDTGELFF | TGTGCTAGCAGATCCTCTAGCGGAGACACCGGGGAGCTGTTTTTT
TRBJ2-1 | many | TRBV2 | TRBD2 | CASSELAGVDEQFF | TGTGCCAGCAGTGAACTAGCGGGAGTGGATGAGCAGTTCTTC
TRBJ2-3 | - | TRBV2 | TRBD2 | CASSLVAGLSTDMQYF | TGTGCCAGCAGCCTCGTAGCGGGACTAAGCACAGATATGCAGTATTTT
TRBJ2-1 | many | TRBV20-1 | TRBD1 | CSASLSVTGNNEQFF | TGCAGTGCTAGCCTATCGGTGACAGGGAACAATGAGCAGTTCTTC
TRBJ1-1 | few | TRBV7-8 | TRBD1 | CASSLYGRGPRSTEAFF | TGTGCCAGCAGCTTATATGGCAGGGGGCCGAGAAGCACTGAAGCTTTCTTT
TRBJ1-1 | many | TRBV10-1 | - | CASSVNHLNTEAFF | TGCGCCAGCAGTGTTAACCACTTGAACACTGAAGCTTTCTTT
TRBJ1-1 | - | TRBV20-1 | - | CSARSTEAFF | TGCAGTGCTAGGTCCACTGAAGCTTTCTTT
TRBJ2-3 | - | TRBV12-3/TRBV12-4 | - | CASSSWGDTQYF | TGTGCCAGCAGTTCGTGGGGAGATACGCAGTATTTT
TRBJ2-3 | many | TRBV28 | TRBD2 | CASSLDSGSPRNTQYF | TGTGCCAGCAGTTTAGATAGCGGGAGCCCGAGGAATACGCAGTATTTT
TRBJ1-3 | many | TRBV11-2 | - | CASSSEGTSSGNTIYF | TGTGCCAGCAGCTCAGAAGGGACATCCTCTGGAAACACCATATATTTT
TRBJ1-6 | many | TRBV9 | - | CASSVGELVASPLHF | TGTGCCAGCAGCGTAGGGGAGCTCGTCGCTTCACCCCTCCACTTT
TRBJ2-7 | many | TRBV28 | TRBD1 | CASSPGRTGKYEQYF | TGTGCCAGCAGTCCAGGGCGGACAGGGAAGTACGAGCAGTACTTC
TRBJ2-1 | many | TRBV12-3/TRBV12-4 | - | CASSLVEQFF | TGTGCCAGCAGTTTAGTTGAGCAGTTCTTC
TRBJ2-7 | many | TRBV20-1 | TRBD2 | CSARRGLAGVEQYF | TGCAGTGCTAGAAGAGGACTAGCGGGAGTCGAGCAGTACTTC
TRBJ2-1 | many | TRBV11-2 | TRBD2 | CASSSGGRTHNEQFF | TGTGCCAGCAGCTCGGGCGGGAGAACCCACAATGAGCAGTTCTTC
TRBJ2-1 | few | TRBV19 | TRBD1 | CASRERPQGVSYNEQFF | TGTGCCAGTAGGGAGAGGCCACAGGGGGTCTCCTACAATGAGCAGTTCTTC
TRBJ2-7 | many | TRBV28 | - | CASSGRGDYEQYF | TGTGCCAGCAGCGGTCGAGGGGACTACGAGCAGTACTTC
TRBJ2-1 | many | TRBV11-2 | TRBD2 | CASSLTGGSSYNEQFF | TGTGCCAGCAGCTTAACGGGCGGGAGCTCCTACAATGAGCAGTTCTTC
TRBJ2-5 | many | TRBV28 | TRBD1 | CASSLRLGQSQETQYF | TGTGCCAGCAGCTTAAGGTTGGGACAGTCCCAAGAGACCCAGTACTTC
TRBJ2-5 | many | TRBV2 | - | CASSPVSETQYF | TGTGCCAGCAGTCCCGTTTCGGAGACCCAGTACTTC
TRBJ2-7 | many | TRBV27 | - | CASSPRLERFYEQYF | TGTGCCAGCAGCCCCAGACTAGAGCGCTTCTACGAGCAGTACTTC
TRBJ1-3 | many | TRBV28 | - | CASSPPTGRSGNTIYF | TGTGCCAGCAGTCCGCCGACAGGTCGCTCTGGAAACACCATATATTTT
TRBJ1-4 | many | TRBV2 | - | CASSEHRDHNEKLFF | TGTGCCAGCAGTGAACACAGGGACCATAATGAAAAACTGTTTTTT
TRBJ1-1 | many | TRBV30 | TRBD1 | CAWNKGQGFNLNTEAFF | TGTGCCTGGAATAAGGGACAGGGGTTTAATTTGAACACTGAAGCTTTCTTT
TRBJ2-5 | many | TRBV9 | - | CASSVSGGAGETQYF | TGTGCCAGCAGCGTATCTGGAGGGGCGGGAGAGACCCAGTACTTC
TRBJ2-7 | many | TRBV11-3 | TRBD1 | CASSPRQGDFHEQYF | TGTGCCAGCAGCCCCAGACAGGGGGATTTCCACGAGCAGTACTTC
TRBJ2-5 | few | TRBV19 | TRBD2 | CASSPRGSGRRETQYF | TGTGCCAGTAGTCCCAGGGGTAGCGGGAGAAGAGAGACCCAGTACTTC
TRBJ2-1 | - | TRBV3-1 | TRBD2 | CASSHGLAGEYNEQFF | TGTGCCAGCAGCCATGGACTAGCGGGAGAGTACAATGAGCAGTTCTTC
TRBJ2-5 | many | TRBV6-5 | - | CASSYAATDGYQETQYF | TGTGCCAGCAGTTACGCCGCAACGGACGGGTACCAAGAGACCCAGTACTTC
TRBJ2-1 | - | TRBV12-3/TRBV12-4 | TRBD2 | CASSLKREGNEQFF | TGTGCCAGCAGTTTAAAGCGGGAGGGTAATGAGCAGTTCTTC
TRBJ1-2 | - | TRBV7-9 | - | CASSLEAGLHGYTF | TGTGCCAGCAGCTTAGAGGCCGGCTTACATGGCTACACCTTC
TRBJ1-5 | few | TRBV7-8 | - | CASSPGVRVSNQPQHF | TGTGCCAGCAGCCCCGGTGTGAGGGTGAGCAATCAGCCCCAGCATTTT
TRBJ2-5 | many | TRBV6-1 | - | CATRGQETQYF | TGTGCCACCCGTGGCCAAGAGACCCAGTACTTC
TRBJ2-7 | - | TRBV28 | - | CASSLLGAGYEQYF | TGTGCCAGCAGTTTGTTGGGGGCCGGCTACGAGCAGTACTTC